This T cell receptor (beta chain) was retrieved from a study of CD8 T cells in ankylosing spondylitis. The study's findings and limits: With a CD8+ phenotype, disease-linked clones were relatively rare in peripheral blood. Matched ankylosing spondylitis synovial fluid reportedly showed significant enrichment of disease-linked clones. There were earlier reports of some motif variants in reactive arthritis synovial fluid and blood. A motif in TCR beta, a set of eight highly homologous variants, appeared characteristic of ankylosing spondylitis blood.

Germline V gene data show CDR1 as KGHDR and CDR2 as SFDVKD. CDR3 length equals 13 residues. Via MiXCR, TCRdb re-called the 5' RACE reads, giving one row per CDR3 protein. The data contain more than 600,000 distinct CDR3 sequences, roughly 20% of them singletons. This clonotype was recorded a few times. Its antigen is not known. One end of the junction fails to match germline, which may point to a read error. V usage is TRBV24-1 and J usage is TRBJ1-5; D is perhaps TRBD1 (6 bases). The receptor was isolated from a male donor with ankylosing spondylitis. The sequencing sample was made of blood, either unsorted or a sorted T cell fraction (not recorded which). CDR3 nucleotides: TGTGCCACCAGTGCCGGGGTGGGGGGCCCGATGAATTTT. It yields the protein CATSAGVGGPMNF.